The clone carrying this T cell receptor (beta chain) was counted between two and nine times. Its specificity is not known. The data originate from a study of T cells after yellow fever vaccination. General study results and limits: Subsequent booster samples again held most clones from primary vaccination (approximately 95% CD4, over 80% CD8).

One entry per CDR3 protein, called by TCRdb with MiXCR from the 5' RACE reads. Among around 340,000 distinct CDR3 sequences listed, 8.7% were seen once. Trimming shortened V by 2 bases and J by 10 bases, and 15 bases separated the two germline ends. CDR3 length: 14 amino acids. Germline values: CDR1 SGHDN, CDR2 FVKESK. The rearrangement joins TRBV14 to TRBJ2-1; D may be TRBD1 or TRBD2 (5 bases each). The source is a man younger than 35 who received the YFV17D yellow fever vaccine. The sequences come from PBMCs, collected on the day of the first yellow fever vaccination. In DNA, the CDR3 is TGTGCCAGCAGCCAACAGGGACCAGGGAACGAGCAGTTCTTC. This translates into CASSQQGPGNEQFF.